The 30 T cell receptor beta chains below were found in one sample sequenced in a study of cytomegalovirus exposure and HLA in healthy donors. Vbeta (60) and Jbeta (13) primers were used in the PCR. Sequenced by immunoSEQ multiplex PCR; TCRdb stores in-frame clones only, minus some. The sample holds about 180,000 clones, around 76% seen once. The sequenced sample consisted of PBMCs. Source of these receptors: a man aged 40-55 years in good health and CMV-seronegative.

The chain has TRBV7-3 and TRBJ1-1; D not certain. There are 14 residues in the CDR3. CDR1 SGHTA and CDR2 FQGTGA come from the germline V gene. The germline V and J ends were trimmed by 4 bases and 4 bases, with 13 bases remaining between them. Here the CDR3 DNA reads TGTGCCAGCAGCTCTGCAGGAGAGGGCACTGAAGCTTTCTTT. It encodes CASSSAGEGTEAFF. The complete variable domain, with remaining parts taken from reference TRBV7-3 and TRBJ1-1, reads GAGVSQTPSNKVTEKGKYVELRCDPISGHTALYWYRQSLGQGPEFLIYFQGTGAADDSGLPNDRFFAVRPEGSVSTLKIQRTERGDSAVYLCASSSAGEGTEAFFGQGTRLTVV.

The chain carries TRBV5-5 and TRBJ1-1; TRBD1 might be the D (6 bases). CDR3 length: 15 amino acids. The V and J ends lost 4 bases and 1 base respectively, with 14 bases between them. CDR1 and CDR2 (germline): SGHKS, YYEKEE (reference sequence). The CDR3 sequence: CASSAGQIRNTEAFF. CDR3 sequence (DNA): TGTGCCAGCAGCGCCGGACAGATTCGGAACACTGAAGCTTTCTTT.

Here the CDR3 reads CASSFEIQFTGELFF. The CDR3 region has the DNA TGTGCCAGCAGCTTTGAGATTCAATTCACCGGGGAGCTGTTTTTT. The V and J genes are TRBV11-1 and TRBJ2-2; D uncertain. CDR1 is SGHAT, CDR2 FQDESV, per germline (reference sequence). Deletions cut 3 bases from V and 4 bases from J, with 12 bases between. This CDR3 has 15 residues.

The rearrangement joins TRBV7-8 to TRBJ2-5; 11 bases agree with TRBD2. The end of the DNA fits TRBJ2-7 better, so the J call may be wrong. There are 14 residues in the CDR3. Per the germline V gene, CDR1 is SGHVS and CDR2 is FQNEAQ. The CDR3 DNA is TGTGCCAGCACCATAGCGGGGGGGCTGTACGAGCAGTACTTC. It translates to CASTIAGGLYEQYF.

This clone was recorded once. The gene calls are TRBV2 and TRBJ2-2; D is perhaps TRBD1 (5 bases). CDR3 length: 13 residues. CDR1 is SNHLY, CDR2 FYNNEI, per germline. V lost 7 bases to trimming and J lost 5 bases, with 11 bases between them. In DNA form, the CDR3 reads TGTGCCAGCACCACGAGGACAACCGGGGAGCTGTTTTTT. As protein: CASTTRTTGELFF.

The chain combines TRBV6-1 with TRBJ2-7; D might be TRBD2 (6 bases). V gave up 8 bases and J gave up 5 bases, with 16 bases separating them. The CDR3 consists of 13 residues. Germline V CDR1 and CDR2: MNHNS, SASEGT. Here the CDR3 reads CASLTGEGNEQYF. CDR3 coding DNA: TGTGCCAGCCTGACGGGAGAGGGGAACGAGCAGTACTTC.

This clone was detected only a few times. This chain connects TRBV7-2 to TRBJ1-1; TRBD1 is a possible D gene (5 bases). CDR3 length: 14 amino acids. Trimming took off 5 bases at V and 6 bases at J, with 16 bases between the two ends. The germline V gene has CDR1 SGHTA and CDR2 FQGNSA. The CDR3 sequence is CASSTWGSTPEAFF. CDR3 nucleotide sequence: TGTGCCAGCAGCACCTGGGGCTCCACTCCTGAAGCTTTCTTT.

The chain recombines TRBV11-2 with TRBJ2-3, with TRBD1 matching 9 bases. V was pared by 3 bases and J by 5 bases, with 6 bases of the junction left unmatched. Germline CDR1 SGHAT, CDR2 FQNNGV. This CDR3 has 15 residues. This CDR3 is CASSFWTGAGDTQYF. Written as DNA, the CDR3 is TGTGCCAGCAGCTTTTGGACAGGGGCGGGAGATACGCAGTATTTT.

The genes are TRBV25-1 and TRBJ2-5; 9 bases match TRBD1. CDR1 and CDR2 from the germline V gene are MGHDK and SYGVNS. Trimming took 4 bases from V and 1 from J; bases not matched to a gene: 4. The CDR3 runs 15 residues. The CDR3 DNA follows: TGTGCCAGCAGTGCTGACAGGGGGGTCCAAGAGACCCAGTACTTC. Translating it yields CASSADRGVQETQYF.

This chain links TRBV9 with TRBJ2-7; D call uncertain. Trimming stripped 3 bases from V and 3 bases from J, with 13 bases between. In germline, CDR1 is SGDLS, CDR2 YYNGEE. CDR3 size: 14 residues. The CDR3 region is CASSAQVGSYEQYF. CDR3 in DNA: TGTGCCAGCAGCGCCCAGGTGGGTAGCTACGAGCAGTACTTC.

The chain joins TRBV28 to TRBJ2-4; TRBD1 agrees at 7 bases. Trimming at V came to 6 bases and at J to 9 bases, leaving 8 bases not matched to a gene. CDR1 is MDHEN and CDR2 is SYDVKM in the germline V gene. The CDR3 is 13 amino acids. CDR3 residues: CASSRQGSGIQYF. CDR3 DNA: TGTGCCAGCAGCCGACAGGGAAGCGGCATTCAGTACTTC.

V is TRBV18 and J is TRBJ1-5, with D tentatively TRBD1 (6 bases). V shed 2 bases and J shed 4 bases, with 12 bases lying between them. CDR1 is KGHSH and CDR2 is LQKENI in the germline V gene. CDR3 length: 15 residues. For the CDR3, the DNA is TGTGCCAGCTCACCAGGTAACCAGGGGAATCAGCCCCAGCATTTT. It encodes CASSPGNQGNQPQHF.

The sample holds a few counts of this clone. V gene TRBV11-3 combines with J gene TRBJ2-3; TRBD2 agrees at 8 bases. Germline CDR1 is SGHNT and CDR2 is YENEEA. The CDR3 consists of 17 residues. The V gene end was trimmed by 1 base and the J gene end by 7 bases; junction bases not matched to a gene: 13. The CDR3 is CASSLAVPGGRGYTQYF. In DNA form, the CDR3 reads TGTGCCAGCAGCTTAGCGGTTCCGGGGGGGCGAGGTTATACGCAGTATTTT.

The chain has TRBV7-9 and TRBJ2-6; D ambiguous. V lost 5 bases, J lost 0 bases, and 5 bases lay in between. Germline V CDR1 and CDR2: SEHNR, FQNEAQ (reference sequence). The CDR3 totals 14 residues. CDR3 residues: CASSASSGANVLTF. CDR3 nucleotide sequence: TGTGCCAGCAGCGCGTCCTCTGGGGCCAACGTCCTGACTTTC.

The chain uses TRBV30 and TRBJ2-7; TRBD1 aligns across 7 bases. Trimming removed 2 bases from V and 6 bases from J; junction bases left unmatched: 10. The CDR3 has 14 residues. Germline CDR1 GTSNPN, CDR2 SVGIG (reference sequence). CDR3 in amino acids: CAWSPKGAVFEQYF. In DNA, the CDR3 is TGTGCCTGGAGTCCGAAGGGGGCCGTATTCGAGCAGTACTTC. Using reference TRBV30 and TRBJ2-7 for the parts outside the CDR3, the full variable domain is SQTIHQWPATLVQPVGSPLSLECTVEGTSNPNLYWYRQAAGRGLQLLFYSVGIGQISSEVPQNLSASRPQDRQFILSSKKLLLSDSGFYLCAWSPKGAVFEQYFGPGTRLTVT.

The chain has TRBV7-3 and TRBJ2-1; D is unresolved. The CDR3 sequence is 12 residues long. The germline V and J ends were trimmed by 4 bases and 16 bases, with 17 bases remaining between them. Germline-derived CDR1 and CDR2 are SGHTA and FQGTGA. The CDR3 loop is CASSSPDLIPFF. The CDR3, as DNA: TGTGCCAGCAGCTCACCAGACTTAATCCCCTTCTTC.

The chain uses TRBV2 and TRBJ2-1; 10 nucleotides line up with TRBD1. Germline CDR1 reads SNHLY; CDR2 reads FYNNEI. J lost 4 bases, V lost 5 bases, and 5 bases had no gene match. The CDR3 runs 15 residues. CDR3 nucleotides: TGTGCCAGCAGTACGGACAGGGGGACGTACAATGAGCAGTTCTTC. Its translation: CASSTDRGTYNEQFF.

J is TRBJ1-1 and V is TRBV7-9; no definite D call. V lost 5 bases to trimming and J lost 5 bases, with 9 bases between them. Germline loops: CDR1 SEHNR, CDR2 FQNEAQ (reference sequence). The CDR3 sequence is 12 residues long. The CDR3 loop is CASSPEGTEAFF. The CDR3 DNA is TGTGCCAGCAGCCCGGAGGGTACTGAAGCTTTCTTT.

V gene TRBV5-1 combines with J gene TRBJ2-7; 12 nucleotides align to TRBD2. Germline CDR1 SGHRS, CDR2 YFSETQ. CDR3 size: 16 residues. V shed 0 bases, J shed 4 bases, and the junction held 5 bases outside the gene matches. CDR3 coding DNA: TGCGCCAGCAGCTTGGGCCTAGCGGGAGGGCCATACGAGCAGTACTTC. Translation gives CASSLGLAGGPYEQYF. The variable domain in full, with the rest retrieved from reference TRBV5-1 and TRBJ2-7, is KAGVTQTPRYLIKTRGQQVTLSCSPISGHRSVSWYQQTPGQGLQFLFEYFSETQRNKGNFPGRFSGRQFSNSRSEMNVSTLELGDSALYLCASSLGLAGGPYEQYFGPGTRLTVT.

Concerning this clone: Sequence at one end of the junction differs from germline and may be a read error. The chain carries TRBV7-7 and TRBJ1-4; D remains unclear. This CDR3 has 13 amino acids. The germline gives CDR1 SSHAT, CDR2 FNYEAQ (reference sequence). This chain's CDR3 is CASSEGGQEKLFF. CDR3 in DNA: TGTGCTAGCAGCGAGGGAGGGCAAGAAAAACTGTTTTTT.

The chain combines TRBV7-2 with TRBJ2-2, with TRBD1 as a possible D gene (5 bases). V was shortened by 3 bases and J by 1 base, with 6 bases between the two germline ends. CDR3 size: 14 residues. Germline CDR1 SGHTA, CDR2 FQGNSA. The CDR3 sequence is CASSFGQNTGELFF. The DNA for the CDR3 is TGTGCCAGCAGCTTCGGACAGAACACCGGGGAGCTGTTTTTT.

This chain connects TRBV28 to TRBJ1-2; possible D gene TRBD1, 5 bases. Germline V gene sequence: CDR1 MDHEN, CDR2 SYDVKM. The CDR3 totals 13 residues. V was pared by 2 bases and J by 7 bases, with 11 bases between. In nucleotides, the CDR3 is TGTGCCAGCAGTTTAGGTCAGGGCCCTGGCTACACCTTC. Amino acid sequence: CASSLGQGPGYTF.

The chain combines TRBV28 with TRBJ1-1; D is unclear. Germline V gene lookup returns CDR1 MDHEN and CDR2 SYDVKM. The length of the CDR3 is 12 residues. The germline V and J ends were trimmed by 5 bases and 3 bases, with 7 bases remaining between them. CDR3: CASSAQDTEAFF. The CDR3 coding sequence is TGTGCCAGCAGTGCCCAGGACACTGAAGCTTTCTTT.

V gene TRBV2 combines with J gene TRBJ2-5; 13 positions match TRBD2. The CDR3 extends over 15 amino acids. The junction had 3 bases not matched to a gene; V was cut back by 5 bases and J by 3 bases. Germline CDR1 is SNHLY and CDR2 is FYNNEI. For the CDR3, the DNA is TGTGCCAGCAGTCCTGGACTAGCGGGGGAAGAGACCCAGTACTTC. This translates into CASSPGLAGEETQYF. The variable domain in full, with the rest retrieved from reference TRBV2 and TRBJ2-5, is EPEVTQTPSHQVTQMGQEVILRCVPISNHLYFYWYRQILGQKVEFLVSFYNNEISEKSEIFDDQFSVERPDGSNFTLKIRSTKLEDSAMYFCASSPGLAGEETQYFGPGTRLLVL.

The chain has TRBV18 and TRBJ2-2, with 13 bases fitting TRBD2. The CDR3 sequence is 18 residues long. V shed 3 bases and J 5 bases; nucleotides not matched to a gene: 9. CDR1 and CDR2 (germline): KGHSH, LQKENI. CDR3 DNA: TGTGCCAGCTCACCCGGACTAGCGGGGGCCCTATCGACCGGGGAGCTGTTTTTT. Protein sequence: CASSPGLAGALSTGELFF.

V gene TRBV2 combines with J gene TRBJ2-1; 8 positions agree with TRBD2. This CDR3 has 14 amino acids. Germline V gene sequence: CDR1 SNHLY, CDR2 FYNNEI. After removal of 5 bases from V and 7 bases from J, the junction contained 7 bases not matched to a gene. As DNA, the CDR3 is TGTGCCAGCAGTTCTTCTTTAGCGGGGAATGAGCAGTTCTTC. This translates into CASSSSLAGNEQFF.

The chain combines TRBV7-6 with TRBJ1-3; 8 bases agree with TRBD1. The CDR3 totals 17 residues. Germline assignment: CDR1 SGHVS and CDR2 FNYEAQ. The V segment lost 1 base and the J segment 6 bases; nucleotides outside the gene matches: 11. CDR3 sequence: CASSLVGSGRGQNTIYF. The CDR3 region has the DNA TGTGCCAGCAGCTTAGTAGGTTCTGGCAGGGGGCAAAACACCATATATTTT.

The chain employs TRBV7-8 and TRBJ2-7; no definite D call. Trimming stripped 2 bases from V and 0 bases from J, with 5 bases between. There are 13 residues in the CDR3. Germline V CDR1 and CDR2: SGHVS, FQNEAQ. CDR3 residues: CASSLIDSYEQYF. The CDR3 DNA reads as TGTGCCAGCAGCTTAATAGACTCCTACGAGCAGTACTTC. The whole variable domain, remainder taken from reference TRBV7-8 and TRBJ2-7, is GAGVSQSPRYKVAKRGQDVALRCDPISGHVSLFWYQQALGQGPEFLTYFQNEAQLDKSGLPSDRFFAERPEGSVSTLKIQRTQQEDSAVYLCASSLIDSYEQYFGPGTRLTVT.

J is TRBJ2-7 and V is TRBV21-1; the D call TRBD2 from the table was never checked on the DNA. TRBV21-1 constitutes a pseudogene. CDR3 size: 20 residues. The CDR3 nucleotides read TGTGCCAGCAGCAAAGGGCCTATAGGGAGGGTTGATACTAGCTCCTACGAGCAGTACTTC. This sequence encodes CASSKGPIGRVDTSSYEQYF.

The chain has TRBV30 and TRBJ1-2; TRBD1 agrees at 10 bases. Trimming at V came to 0 bases and at J to 7 bases, leaving 8 bases not matched to a gene. The CDR3 spans 15 residues. Germline assignment: CDR1 GTSNPN and CDR2 SVGIG (reference sequence). CDR3 DNA sequence: TGTGCCTGGAGTGTGGGGGGGACAGGGGTCTCTGGCTACACCTTC. Residues: CAWSVGGTGVSGYTF.